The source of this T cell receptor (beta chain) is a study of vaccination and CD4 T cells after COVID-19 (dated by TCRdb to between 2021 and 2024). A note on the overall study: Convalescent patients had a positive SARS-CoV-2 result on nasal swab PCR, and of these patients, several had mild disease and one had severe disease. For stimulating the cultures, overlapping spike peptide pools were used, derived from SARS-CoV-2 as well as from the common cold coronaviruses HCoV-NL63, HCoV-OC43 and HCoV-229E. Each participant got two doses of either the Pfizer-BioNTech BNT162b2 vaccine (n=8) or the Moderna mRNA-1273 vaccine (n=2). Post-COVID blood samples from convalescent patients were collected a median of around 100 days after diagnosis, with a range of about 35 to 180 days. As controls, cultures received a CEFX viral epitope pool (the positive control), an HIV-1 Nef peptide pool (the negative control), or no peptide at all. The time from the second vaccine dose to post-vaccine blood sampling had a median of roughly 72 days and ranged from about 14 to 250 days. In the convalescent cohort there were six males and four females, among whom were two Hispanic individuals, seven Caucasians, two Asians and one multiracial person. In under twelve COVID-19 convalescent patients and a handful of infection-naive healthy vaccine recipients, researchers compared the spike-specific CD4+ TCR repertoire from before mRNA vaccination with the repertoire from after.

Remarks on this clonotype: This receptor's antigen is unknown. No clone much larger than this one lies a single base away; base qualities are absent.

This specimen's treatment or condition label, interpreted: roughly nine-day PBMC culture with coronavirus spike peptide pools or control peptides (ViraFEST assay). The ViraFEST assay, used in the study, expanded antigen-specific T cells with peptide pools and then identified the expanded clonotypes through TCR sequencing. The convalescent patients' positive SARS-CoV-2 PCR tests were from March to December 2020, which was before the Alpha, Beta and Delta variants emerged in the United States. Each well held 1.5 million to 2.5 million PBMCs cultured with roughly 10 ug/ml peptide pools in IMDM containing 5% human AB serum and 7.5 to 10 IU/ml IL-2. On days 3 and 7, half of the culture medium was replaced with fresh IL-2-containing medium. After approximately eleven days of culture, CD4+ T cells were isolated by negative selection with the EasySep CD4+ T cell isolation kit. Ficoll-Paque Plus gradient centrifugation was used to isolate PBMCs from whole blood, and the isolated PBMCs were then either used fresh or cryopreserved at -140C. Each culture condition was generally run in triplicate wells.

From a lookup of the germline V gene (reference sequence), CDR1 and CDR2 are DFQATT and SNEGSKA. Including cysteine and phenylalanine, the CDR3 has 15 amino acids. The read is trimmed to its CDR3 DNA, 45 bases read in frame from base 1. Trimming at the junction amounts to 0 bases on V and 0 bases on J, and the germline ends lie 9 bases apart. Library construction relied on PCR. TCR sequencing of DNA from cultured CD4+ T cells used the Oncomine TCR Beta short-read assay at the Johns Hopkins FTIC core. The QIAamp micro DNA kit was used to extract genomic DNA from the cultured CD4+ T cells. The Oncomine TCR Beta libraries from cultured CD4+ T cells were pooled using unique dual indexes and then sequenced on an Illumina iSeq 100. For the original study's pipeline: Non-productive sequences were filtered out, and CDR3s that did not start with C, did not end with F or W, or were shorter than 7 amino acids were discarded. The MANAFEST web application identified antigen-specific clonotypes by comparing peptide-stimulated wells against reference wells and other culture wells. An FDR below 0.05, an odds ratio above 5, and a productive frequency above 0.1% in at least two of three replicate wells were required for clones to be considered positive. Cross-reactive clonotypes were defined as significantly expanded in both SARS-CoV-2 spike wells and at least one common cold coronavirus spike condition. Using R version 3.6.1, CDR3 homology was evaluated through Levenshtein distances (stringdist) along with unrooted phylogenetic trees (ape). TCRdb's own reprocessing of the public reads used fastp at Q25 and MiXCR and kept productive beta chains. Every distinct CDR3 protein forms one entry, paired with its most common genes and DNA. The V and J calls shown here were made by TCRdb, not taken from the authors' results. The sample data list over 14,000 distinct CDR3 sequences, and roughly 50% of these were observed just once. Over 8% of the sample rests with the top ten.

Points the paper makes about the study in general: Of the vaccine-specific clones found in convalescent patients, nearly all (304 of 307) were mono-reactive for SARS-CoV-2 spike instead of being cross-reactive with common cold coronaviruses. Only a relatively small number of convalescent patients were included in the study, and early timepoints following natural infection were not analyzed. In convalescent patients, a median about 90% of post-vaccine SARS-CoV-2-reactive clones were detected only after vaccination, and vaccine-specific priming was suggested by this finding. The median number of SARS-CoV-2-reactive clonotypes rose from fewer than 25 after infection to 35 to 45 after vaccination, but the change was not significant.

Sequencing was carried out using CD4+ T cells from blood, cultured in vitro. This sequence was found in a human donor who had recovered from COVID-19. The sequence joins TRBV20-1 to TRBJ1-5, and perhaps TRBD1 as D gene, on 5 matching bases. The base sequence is TGCAGTGCTAGAGATGGGGGTTATAGCAATCAGCCCCAGCATTTT. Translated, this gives CSARDGGYSNQPQHF.